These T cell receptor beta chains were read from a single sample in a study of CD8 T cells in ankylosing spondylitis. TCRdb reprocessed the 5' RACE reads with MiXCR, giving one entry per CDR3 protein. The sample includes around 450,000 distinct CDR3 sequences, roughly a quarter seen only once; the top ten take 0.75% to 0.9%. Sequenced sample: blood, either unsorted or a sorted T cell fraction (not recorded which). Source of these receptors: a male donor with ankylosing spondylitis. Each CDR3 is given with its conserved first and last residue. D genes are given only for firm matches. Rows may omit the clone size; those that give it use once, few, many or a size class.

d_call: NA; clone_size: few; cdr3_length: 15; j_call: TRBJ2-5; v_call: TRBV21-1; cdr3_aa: CASSTDRGKQETQYF; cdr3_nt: TGTGCCAGCAGCACGGACAGGGGAAAACAAGAGACCCAGTACTTC
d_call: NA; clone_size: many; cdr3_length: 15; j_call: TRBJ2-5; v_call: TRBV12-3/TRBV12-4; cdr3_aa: CASSRTLGVQETQYF; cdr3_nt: TGTGCCAGCAGTAGGACCCTGGGGGTTCAAGAGACCCAGTACTTC
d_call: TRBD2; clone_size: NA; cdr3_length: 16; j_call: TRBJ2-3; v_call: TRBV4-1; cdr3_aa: CASSQSSGGSTDTQYF; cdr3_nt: TGCGCCAGCAGCCAATCTAGCGGGGGTAGCACAGATACGCAGTATTTT
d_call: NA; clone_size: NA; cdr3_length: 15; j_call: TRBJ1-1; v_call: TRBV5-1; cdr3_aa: CASSFSDRLNTEAFF; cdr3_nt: TGCGCCAGCAGCTTCTCCGACAGACTAAACACTGAAGCTTTCTTT
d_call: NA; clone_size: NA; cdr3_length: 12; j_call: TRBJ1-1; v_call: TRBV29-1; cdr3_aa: CSVRSMNTEAFF; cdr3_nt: TGCAGCGTGCGCAGCATGAACACTGAAGCTTTCTTT
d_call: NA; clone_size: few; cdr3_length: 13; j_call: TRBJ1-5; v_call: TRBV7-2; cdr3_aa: CASSLVPQQPQHF; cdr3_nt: TGTGCCAGCAGCTTAGTTCCTCAACAGCCCCAGCATTTT
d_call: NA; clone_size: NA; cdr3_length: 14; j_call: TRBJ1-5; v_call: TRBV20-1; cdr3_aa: CSAPRGMGNQPQHF; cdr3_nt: TGCAGTGCTCCGAGGGGAATGGGAAATCAGCCCCAGCATTTT
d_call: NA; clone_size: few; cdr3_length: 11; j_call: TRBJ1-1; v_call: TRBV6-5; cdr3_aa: CASSWGQGQTF; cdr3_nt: TGTGCCAGCAGTTGGGGGCAGGGACAAACCTTT
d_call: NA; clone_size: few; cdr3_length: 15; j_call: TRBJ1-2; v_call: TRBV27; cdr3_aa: CASSQRTVTGYGYTF; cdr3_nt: TGTGCCAGCAGTCAAAGGACCGTTACTGGCTATGGCTACACCTTC
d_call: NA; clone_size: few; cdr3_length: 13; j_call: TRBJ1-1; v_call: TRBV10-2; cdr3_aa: CASRRRENAEAFF; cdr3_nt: TGCGCCAGCCGTAGGAGGGAAAACGCTGAAGCTTTCTTT
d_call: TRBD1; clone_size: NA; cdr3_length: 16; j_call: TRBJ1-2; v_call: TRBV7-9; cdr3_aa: CASSFRTGLTNYGYTF; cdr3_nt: TGTGCCAGCAGCTTCCGGACAGGTTTGACTAACTATGGCTACACCTTC
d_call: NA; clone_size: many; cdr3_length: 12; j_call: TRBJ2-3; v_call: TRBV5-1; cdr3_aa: CASSLDVDTQYF; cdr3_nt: TGCGCCAGCAGCTTGGATGTAGATACGCAGTATTTT
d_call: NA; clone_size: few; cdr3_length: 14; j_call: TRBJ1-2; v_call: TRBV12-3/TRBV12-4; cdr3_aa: CASSLVPASVGYTF; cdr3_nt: TGTGCCAGCAGTTTAGTCCCGGCGTCGGTCGGCTACACCTTC
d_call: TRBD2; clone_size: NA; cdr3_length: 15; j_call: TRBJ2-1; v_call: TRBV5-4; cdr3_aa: CASSLEPGLANEQFF; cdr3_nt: TGTGCCAGCAGCTTGGAGCCGGGACTAGCCAATGAGCAGTTCTTC
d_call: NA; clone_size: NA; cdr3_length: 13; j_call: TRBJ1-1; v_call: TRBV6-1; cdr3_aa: CASRKEALSEAFF; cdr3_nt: TGTGCCAGCAGGAAGGAGGCCCTTTCTGAAGCTTTCTTT
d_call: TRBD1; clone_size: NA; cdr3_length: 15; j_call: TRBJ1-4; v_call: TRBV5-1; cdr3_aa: CASSLAGTEEEKLFF; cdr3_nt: TGCGCCAGCAGCTTGGCCGGGACAGAGGAGGAAAAACTGTTTTTT
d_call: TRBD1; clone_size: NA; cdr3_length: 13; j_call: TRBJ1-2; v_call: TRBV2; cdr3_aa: CASSDQGEGGYTF; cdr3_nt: TGTGCCAGCAGTGATCAGGGGGAGGGTGGCTACACCTTC
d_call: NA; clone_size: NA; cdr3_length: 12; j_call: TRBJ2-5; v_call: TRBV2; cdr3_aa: CASSDTPETQYF; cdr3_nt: TGTGCCAGCAGTGATACACCAGAGACCCAGTACTTC
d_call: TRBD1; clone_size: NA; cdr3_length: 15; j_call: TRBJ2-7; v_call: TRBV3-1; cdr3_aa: CASSQGRDRAYEQYF; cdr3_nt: TGTGCCAGCAGCCAAGGACGGGACAGAGCCTACGAGCAGTACTTC
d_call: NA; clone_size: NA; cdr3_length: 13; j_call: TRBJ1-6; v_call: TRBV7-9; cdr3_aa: CASSAGSHSPLHF; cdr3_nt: TGTGCCAGCAGCGCGGGATCTCATTCACCCCTCCACTTT
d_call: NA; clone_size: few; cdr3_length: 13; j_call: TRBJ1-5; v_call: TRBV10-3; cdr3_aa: CAISESVDQPQHF; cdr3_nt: TGTGCCATCAGTGAGTCGGTCGATCAGCCCCAGCATTTT
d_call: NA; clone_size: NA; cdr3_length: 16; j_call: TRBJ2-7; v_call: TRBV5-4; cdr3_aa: CASSLTYPGDPYEQYF; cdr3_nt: TGTGCCAGCAGCTTGACCTACCCAGGGGATCCCTACGAGCAGTACTTC
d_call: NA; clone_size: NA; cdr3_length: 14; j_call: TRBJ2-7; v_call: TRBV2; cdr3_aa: CASSEVPDGNEQYF; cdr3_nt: TGTGCCAGCAGTGAAGTTCCCGACGGCAACGAGCAGTACTTC
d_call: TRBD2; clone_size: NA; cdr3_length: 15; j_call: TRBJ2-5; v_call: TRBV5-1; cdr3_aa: CASSLDSGRGETQYF; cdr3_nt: TGCGCCAGCAGCTTGGATAGCGGGAGAGGAGAGACCCAGTACTTC
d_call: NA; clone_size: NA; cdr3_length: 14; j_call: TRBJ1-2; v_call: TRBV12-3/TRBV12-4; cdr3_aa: CASSFFGINYGYTF; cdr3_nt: TGTGCCAGCAGTTTTTTCGGGATTAACTATGGCTACACCTTC
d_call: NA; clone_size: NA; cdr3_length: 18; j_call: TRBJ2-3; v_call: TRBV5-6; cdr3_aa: CASSYDPGWTDHTDTQYF; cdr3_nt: TGTGCCAGCAGCTACGACCCCGGGTGGACTGATCACACAGATACGCAGTATTTT
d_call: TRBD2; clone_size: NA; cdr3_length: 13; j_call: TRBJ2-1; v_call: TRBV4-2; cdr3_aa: CASSSDPGGEQFF; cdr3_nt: TGTGCCAGCAGCTCGGACCCGGGAGGGGAGCAGTTCTTC
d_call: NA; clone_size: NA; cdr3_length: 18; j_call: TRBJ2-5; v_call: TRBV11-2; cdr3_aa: CASSSQRVPGTRARAQYF; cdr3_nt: TGTGCCAGCAGCTCACAGCGGGTCCCGGGGACAAGGGCGAGGGCCCAGTACTTC